The clone carrying this TCR beta chain was detected only a few times. What it binds is unknown. Any history of autoimmune disease or systemic immunosuppression disqualified patients. Looked up from germline, CDR1 is SEHNR and CDR2 is FQNEAQ (reference sequence). Trimming removed 5 bases from V and 7 bases from J, with 12 bases in between. The CDR3 length is 12 residues. This sample stems from a study of OX40 agonist ivuxolimab in advanced cancers. The overall study: Six ivuxolimab dose levels, 0.01 to 10 mg/kg, were given intravenously every 2 weeks.

Notes on the study in general: CD8+ T cells were the subset that, on average, had more expanded clones than CD4+. Circulating CD4+ and CD8+ T cells showed clonal expansion by week 6 at 0.1 to 3.0 mg/kg.

Repertoires were generated with immunoSEQ multiplex PCR, while TCRdb's copy carries only in-frame clones and drops some. The table includes about 21,000 clones, around 85% detected once. Source: CD4+ or CD8+ T cells sorted from blood, taken in a trial of the OX40 agonist ivuxolimab. This TCR came from an adult with an advanced solid tumor such as melanoma, head and neck, liver or kidney cancer. The genes are TRBV7-9 and TRBJ2-7, with D possibly being TRBD2 (6 bases). The CDR3 DNA is TGTGCCAGCAGCCTCGGGAGCGGTGAGCAGTACTTC. Residues: CASSLGSGEQYF.